This is a list of T cell receptor beta chains from one sample in a study of tumor and adjacent non-tumor tissue in lung cancer. A single record per CDR3 protein comes from TCRdb applying MiXCR to the multiplex PCR reads. The table lists tens of thousands of distinct CDR3 sequences, about 56% of them singletons. Sequenced input: distant non-tumor lung tissue. Source of these receptors: a man in his sixties or seventies with non-small cell lung cancer. CDR3s include the opening cysteine and the closing phenylalanine or tryptophan. A row's size may be missing; if present it is once, few, many or a size class.

j_call clone_size cdr3_length v_call cdr3_aa
TRBJ2-3 few 14 TRBV12-3/TRBV12-4 CASSFGPNTDTQYF
TRBJ2-2 . 13 TRBV11-2 CASRGGLSGELFF
TRBJ2-5 once 15 TRBV11-2 CASSLGQRLQEPQYF
TRBJ1-2 . 13 TRBV28 CASSLQGAQGYTF
TRBJ1-5 few 14 TRBV5-6 CASSLQGINQPQHF
TRBJ2-7 once 13 TRBV29-1 CSTQASSSYEQYF
TRBJ1-3 once 14 TRBV6-2/TRBV6-3 CATARGGGGNTIYF
TRBJ2-7 once 16 TRBV6-1 CANQFGAGVRRMEQYF
TRBJ2-6 . 16 TRBV6-1 CASSAEDSSEANVLNF
TRBJ2-7 medium-sized 14 TRBV20-1 CSAPSQGYSYEQYF
TRBJ2-1 . 15 TRBV4-1 CAISQGGTFYNEQFF
TRBJ1-1 . 13 TRBV19 CVSSREAGAEAFF
TRBJ2-1 . 13 TRBV6-4 CACRKTDHDEQFF
TRBJ2-2 few 16 TRBV11-2 CASSLDRLASAEELFF
TRBJ2-3 many 12 TRBV20-1 CSARGPLDTQYF
TRBJ2-6 many 15 TRBV29-1 CSVVGGASGANVLTF
TRBJ2-7 many 15 TRBV7-2 CASSLDSSGPYEQYF
TRBJ2-2 . 14 TRBV12-3/TRBV12-4 CASRDPGNTGELFF
TRBJ2-3 . 13 TRBV11-1 CACSVPGGDTQYF
TRBJ2-7 few 15 TRBV28 CACSLWGRSSYEQYF
TRBJ2-3 . 13 TRBV29-1 CSVDWGNTDTQYF
TRBJ2-1 . 15 TRBV4-1 CATSQGGTFYNEQLF
TRBJ2-5 many 11 TRBV29-1 CSVEGSRTQYF
TRBJ2-5 . 12 TRBV29-1 CRVETAAETQYF
TRBJ2-7 once 15 TRBV4-1 CASNQGGQGIYEQYF
TRBJ1-5 . 16 TRBV28 CASGNYGGSSNQPQRF